The entry below describes one T cell receptor (beta chain). The antigen remains unidentified. The data were taken from a study of identifying expanded T cells in peripheral blood. Sequencing used immunoSEQ multiplex PCR; TCRdb keeps in-frame clones, though not all of them. The data hold approximately 100,000 clones, with about 91% observed a single time. CDR1 and CDR2 from the germline V gene are LNHNV and YYDKDF (reference sequence). The CDR3 sequence is 16 residues long. V was clipped by 5 bases and J by 1 base, with 17 bases between them. General study results and limits: Variance in clone template counts between roughly two-week samples significantly increased with total template count across all healthy donors. Over two and four weeks, about 15 and 18 clones changed, versus around 1.2 between replicates.

The receptor was isolated from a person aged 18-70 years in good health. The rearrangement uses TRBV15 and TRBJ1-1; D might be TRBD1 (5 bases). Specimen: blood. CDR3 sequence: CATSRNGGWGNTEAFF. The CDR3 bases are TGTGCCACCAGCCGAAACGGGGGGTGGGGGAACACTGAAGCTTTCTTT.